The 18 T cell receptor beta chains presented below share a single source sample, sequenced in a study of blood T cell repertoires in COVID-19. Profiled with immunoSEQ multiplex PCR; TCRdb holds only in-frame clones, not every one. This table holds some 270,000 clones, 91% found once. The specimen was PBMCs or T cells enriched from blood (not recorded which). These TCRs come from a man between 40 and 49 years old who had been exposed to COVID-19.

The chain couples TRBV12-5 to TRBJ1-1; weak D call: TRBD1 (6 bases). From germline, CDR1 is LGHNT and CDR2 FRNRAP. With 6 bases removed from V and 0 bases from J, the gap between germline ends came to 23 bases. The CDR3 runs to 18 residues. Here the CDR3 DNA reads TGTGCTAGTGGCCTTAAAACGGGGGGCAAGGGTTTGAACACTGAAGCTTTCTTT. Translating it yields CASGLKTGGKGLNTEAFF.

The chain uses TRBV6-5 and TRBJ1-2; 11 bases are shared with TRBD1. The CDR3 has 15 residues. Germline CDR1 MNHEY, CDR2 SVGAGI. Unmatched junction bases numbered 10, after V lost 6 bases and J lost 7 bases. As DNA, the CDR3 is TGTGCCAGCAGGCGAAATGGACAGGGGGCGAGTGGCTACACCTTC. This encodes CASRRNGQGASGYTF.

This CDR3 reads CATSRGKTGEVYGYTF. The CDR3 DNA follows: TGTGCCACCAGCAGAGGCAAAACAGGGGAGGTATATGGCTACACCTTC. V gene TRBV15 combines with J gene TRBJ1-2, with TRBD1 identical over 7 bases. This CDR3 has 16 amino acids. Trimming removed 1 base from V and 5 bases from J; junction bases left unmatched: 10. CDR1 and CDR2 from the germline V gene are LNHNV and YYDKDF (reference sequence). The full variable domain, in which reference TRBV15 and TRBJ1-2 provide the parts outside the CDR3, is DAMVIQNPRYQVTQFGKPVTLSCSQTLNHNVMYWYQQKSSQAPKLLFHYYDKDFNNEADTPDNFQSRRPNTSFCFLDIRSPGLGDTAMYLCATSRGKTGEVYGYTFGSGTRLTVV.

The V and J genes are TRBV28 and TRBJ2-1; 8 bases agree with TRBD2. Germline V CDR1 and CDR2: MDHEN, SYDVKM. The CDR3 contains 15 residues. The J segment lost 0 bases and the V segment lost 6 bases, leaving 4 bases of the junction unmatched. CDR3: CASSRGRSSYNEQFF. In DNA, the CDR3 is TGTGCCAGCAGCCGCGGGAGGAGCTCCTACAATGAGCAGTTCTTC.

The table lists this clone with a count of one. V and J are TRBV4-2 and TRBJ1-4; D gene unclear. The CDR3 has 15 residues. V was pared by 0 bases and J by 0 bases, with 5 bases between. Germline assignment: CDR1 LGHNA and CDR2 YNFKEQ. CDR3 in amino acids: CASSQDYATNEKLFF. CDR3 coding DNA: TGTGCCAGCAGCCAAGATTATGCAACTAATGAAAAACTGTTTTTT.

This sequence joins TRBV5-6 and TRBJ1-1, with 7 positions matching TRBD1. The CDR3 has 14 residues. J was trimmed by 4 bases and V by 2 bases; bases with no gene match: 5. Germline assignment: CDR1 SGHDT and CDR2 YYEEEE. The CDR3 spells CASSFRGLSTEAFF. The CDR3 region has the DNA TGTGCCAGCAGCTTCAGGGGGTTGAGCACTGAAGCTTTCTTT.

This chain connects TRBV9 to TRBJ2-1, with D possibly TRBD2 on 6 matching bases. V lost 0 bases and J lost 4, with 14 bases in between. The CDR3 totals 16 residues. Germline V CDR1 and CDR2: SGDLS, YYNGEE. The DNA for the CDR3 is TGTGCCAGCAGCGTAGGTTCGGGAGTAGTTTACAATGAGCAGTTCTTC. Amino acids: CASSVGSGVVYNEQFF.

DNA for the CDR3: TGTGCCAGCAGCCCCCTTAAAATTAACGAGCAGTACTTC. It translates to CASSPLKINEQYF. The chain couples TRBV6-5 to TRBJ2-7; no clear D. V was pared by 6 bases and J by 5 bases, with 14 bases between. Germline V lookup: CDR1 MNHEY, CDR2 SVGAGI. This CDR3 is built from 13 residues.

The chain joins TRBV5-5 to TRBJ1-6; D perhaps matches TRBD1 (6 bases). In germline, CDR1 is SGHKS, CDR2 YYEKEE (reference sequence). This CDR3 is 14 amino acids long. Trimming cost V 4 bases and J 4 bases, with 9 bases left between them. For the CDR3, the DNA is TGTGCCAGCAGCGGACAGAAATATAATTCACCCCTCCACTTT. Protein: CASSGQKYNSPLHF.

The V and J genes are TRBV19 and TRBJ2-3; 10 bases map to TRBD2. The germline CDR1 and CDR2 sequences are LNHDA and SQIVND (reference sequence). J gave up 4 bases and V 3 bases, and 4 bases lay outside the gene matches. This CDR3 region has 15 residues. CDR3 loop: CASSILAGAADTQYF. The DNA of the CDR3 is TGTGCCAGTAGTATTCTAGCGGGAGCGGCAGATACGCAGTATTTT.

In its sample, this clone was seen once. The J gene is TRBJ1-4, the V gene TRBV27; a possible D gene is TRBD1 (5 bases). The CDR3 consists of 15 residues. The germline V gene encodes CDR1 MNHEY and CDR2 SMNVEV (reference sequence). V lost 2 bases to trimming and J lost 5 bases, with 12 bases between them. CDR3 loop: CASSLGWTRNEKLFF. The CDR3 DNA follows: TGTGCCAGCAGTTTAGGTTGGACACGGAATGAAAAACTGTTTTTT.

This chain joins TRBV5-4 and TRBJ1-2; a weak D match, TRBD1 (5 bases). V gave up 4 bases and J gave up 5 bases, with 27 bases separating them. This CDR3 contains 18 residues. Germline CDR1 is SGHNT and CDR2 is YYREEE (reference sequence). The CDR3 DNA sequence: TGTGCCAGCAGCCTGGAGAAGGGACTGAGAGACCTGGGGTATGGCTACACCTTC. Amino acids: CASSLEKGLRDLGYGYTF.

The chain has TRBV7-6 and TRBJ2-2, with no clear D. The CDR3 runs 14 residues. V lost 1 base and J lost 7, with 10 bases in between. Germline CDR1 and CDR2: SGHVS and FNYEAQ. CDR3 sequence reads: CASSLDTVVGELFF. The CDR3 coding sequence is TGTGCCAGCAGCTTAGATACGGTTGTCGGGGAGCTGTTTTTT. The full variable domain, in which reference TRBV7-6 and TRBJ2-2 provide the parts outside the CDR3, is GAGVSQSPRYKVTKRGQDVALRCDPISGHVSLYWYRQALGQGPEFLTYFNYEAQQDKSGLPNDRFSAERPEGSISTLTIQRTEQRDSAMYRCASSLDTVVGELFFGEGSRLTVL.

CDR3 DNA sequence: TGTGCCAGCAGGGGGAGTAATTCACCCCTCCACTTT. Its protein is CASRGSNSPLHF. The chain recombines TRBV2 with TRBJ1-6, with D unresolved. V gave up 6 bases and J gave up 6 bases, with 6 bases separating them. Germline CDR1 SNHLY, CDR2 FYNNEI. CDR3 length equals 12 residues. The full variable domain, with the rest looked up from reference TRBV2 and TRBJ1-6, is EPEVTQTPSHQVTQMGQEVILRCVPISNHLYFYWYRQILGQKVEFLVSFYNNEISEKSEIFDDQFSVERPDGSNFTLKIRSTKLEDSAMYFCASRGSNSPLHFGNGTRLTVT.

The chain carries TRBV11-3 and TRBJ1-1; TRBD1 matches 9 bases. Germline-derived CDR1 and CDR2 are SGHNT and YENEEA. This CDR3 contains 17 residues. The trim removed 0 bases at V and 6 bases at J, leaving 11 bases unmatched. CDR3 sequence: CASSLEQDRGVPPEAFF. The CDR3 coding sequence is TGTGCCAGCAGCTTAGAGCAGGACAGGGGAGTCCCTCCTGAAGCTTTCTTT.

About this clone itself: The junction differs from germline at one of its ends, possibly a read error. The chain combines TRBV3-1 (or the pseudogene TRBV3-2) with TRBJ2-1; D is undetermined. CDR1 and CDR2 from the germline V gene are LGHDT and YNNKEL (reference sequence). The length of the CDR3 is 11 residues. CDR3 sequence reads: CASSYTLELVF. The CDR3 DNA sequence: TGTGCCAGCAGCTACACCTTGGAGTTGGTCTTC.

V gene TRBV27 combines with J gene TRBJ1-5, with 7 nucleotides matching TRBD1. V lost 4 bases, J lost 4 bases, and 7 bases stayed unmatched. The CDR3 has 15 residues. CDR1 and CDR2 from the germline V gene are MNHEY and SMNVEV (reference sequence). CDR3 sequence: CASSWTGVPNQPQHF. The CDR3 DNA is TGTGCCAGCAGTTGGACAGGCGTCCCGAATCAGCCCCAGCATTTT.

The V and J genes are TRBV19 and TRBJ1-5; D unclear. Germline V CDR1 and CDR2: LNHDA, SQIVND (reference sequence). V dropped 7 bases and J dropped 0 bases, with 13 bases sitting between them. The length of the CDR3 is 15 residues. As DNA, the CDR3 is TGTGCCAGTAAGAGAGGGTTCTATAGCAATCAGCCCCAGCATTTT. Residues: CASKRGFYSNQPQHF.